The clone carrying this T cell receptor beta chain has only one observation. Clones were read by immunoSEQ multiplex PCR, and TCRdb kept only the in-frame ones, dropping some. The sample includes approximately 73,000 clones, approximately 86% of them seen just once. The data were taken from a study of OX40 agonist ivuxolimab in advanced cancers. Study-level information: At 0.01 to 10 mg/kg, ivuxolimab was administered intravenously to patients every 2 weeks.

The sample here was CD4+ or CD8+ T cells sorted from blood, taken in a trial of the OX40 agonist ivuxolimab. This receptor was taken from an adult with an advanced solid tumor such as melanoma, head and neck, liver or kidney cancer.

The CDR3 is CASSPPNRGKGYGYTF. The CDR3, as DNA: TGTGCCAGCTCACCACCTAACAGAGGGAAGGGCTATGGCTACACCTTC. This chain joins TRBV18 and TRBJ1-2; no definite D call. The CDR3 totals 16 residues. Deletions cut 0 bases from V and 4 bases from J, with 15 bases between. Germline lookup yields CDR1 KGHSH and CDR2 LQKENI.